The next 30 T cell receptor beta chains were all read from a single sample in a study of blood T cell repertoires in COVID-19. Using immunoSEQ multiplex PCR, the repertoire was profiled, and TCRdb retains in-frame clones only, with some absent. Of 150,000 or so clones listed, around 86% are singletons. Source material: peripheral blood. The receptors originated from a man at least 80 years old with acute or convalescent COVID-19.

The chain combines TRBV11-2 with TRBJ1-2; 10 bases line up with TRBD1. The V gene's germline CDR1 is SGHAT and CDR2 FQNNGV. V was clipped by 5 bases and J by 4 bases; unmatched bases: 13. The CDR3 is made up of 17 amino acids. The CDR3 loop is CASSPIGGTGDGYGYTF. CDR3 sequence (DNA): TGTGCCAGCAGCCCCATAGGGGGGACAGGGGATGGCTATGGCTACACCTTC.

This clone occurred once. J is TRBJ2-1 and V is TRBV28; 7 positions agree with TRBD2. Unmatched junction bases numbered 10, after V lost 3 bases and J lost 5 bases. This CDR3 is built from 16 residues. The germline V gene encodes CDR1 MDHEN and CDR2 SYDVKM. CDR3 sequence: CASSLGGSLLDNEQFF. In nucleotides, the CDR3 is TGTGCCAGCAGTTTGGGGGGGTCCCTTCTAGACAATGAGCAGTTCTTC.

Worth noting for this clone: The same CDR3 can be traced to other DNA sequences in this sample. The chain joins TRBV30 to TRBJ1-2; 7 nucleotides agree with TRBD1. The length of the CDR3 is 12 residues. CDR1 GTSNPN and CDR2 SVGIG come from the germline V gene (reference sequence). The J segment lost 8 bases and the V segment lost 3 bases, leaving 6 bases of the junction unmatched. CDR3 DNA sequence: TGTGCCTGGAGCCGACAGGGCAACGGCTACACCTTC. This translates into CAWSRQGNGYTF.

The V and J genes are TRBV4-2 and TRBJ2-7, with 8 bases identical to TRBD2. Germline assignment: CDR1 LGHNA and CDR2 YNFKEQ. J gave up 2 bases and V 5 bases, and 5 bases lay outside the gene matches. The CDR3 runs 14 residues. The CDR3 sequence is CASSFPGLAYEQYF. The CDR3 DNA sequence: TGTGCCAGCAGCTTCCCGGGACTAGCCTACGAGCAGTACTTC.

This rearrangement joins TRBV11-2 to TRBJ1-4; 8 bases are a match to TRBD1. Trimming cost V 5 bases and J 2 bases; bases outside gene matches: 7. Germline V gives CDR1 SGHAT, CDR2 FQNNGV. The CDR3 loop spans 16 amino acids. CDR3 in amino acids: CASSQGQGGTNEKLFF. The CDR3 region has the DNA TGTGCCAGCAGCCAAGGACAGGGAGGGACTAATGAAAAACTGTTTTTT.

This rearrangement joins TRBV6-6 to TRBJ2-1, with 7 bases that match TRBD1. V lost 2 bases, J lost 0 bases, and 4 bases stayed unmatched. This CDR3 comprises 16 residues. Germline CDR1 is MNHNY and CDR2 is SVGAGI (reference sequence). CDR3: CASSYTGTASYNEQFF. CDR3 sequence (DNA): TGTGCCAGCAGTTACACTGGGACAGCCTCCTACAATGAGCAGTTCTTC.

The chain recombines TRBV10-3 with TRBJ2-3, with 13 bases matching TRBD2. The junction had 12 bases not matched to a gene; V was cut back by 10 bases and J by 8 bases. There are 15 residues in the CDR3. From germline, CDR1 is ENHRY and CDR2 SYGVKD. CDR3: CASRTSGSNQGTQYF. CDR3 sequence (DNA): TGTGCCAGCCGGACTAGCGGGAGTAATCAGGGTACGCAGTATTTT.

The rearrangement uses TRBV5-6 and TRBJ1-2, with a possible D match to TRBD1 (6 bases). V lost 4 bases to trimming and J lost 4 bases, with 11 bases between them. The CDR3 consists of 13 residues. CDR1 and CDR2 (germline): SGHDT, YYEEEE. The CDR3 loop reads CASSMDSFYGYTF. The DNA of the CDR3 is TGTGCCAGCAGCATGGACAGTTTCTATGGCTACACCTTC.

The chain is built from TRBV24-1 and TRBJ2-2, with 13 nucleotides matching TRBD2. In germline, CDR1 is KGHDR, CDR2 SFDVKD. V was pared by 1 base and J by 4 bases, with 2 bases of the junction left unmatched. This CDR3 has 17 residues. CDR3 bases: TGTGCCACCAGTGATTTCCGACTAGCGGGAGGCACCGGGGAGCTGTTTTTT. The encoded protein is CATSDFRLAGGTGELFF.

The genes are TRBV19 and TRBJ2-3; TRBD1 agrees at 8 bases. Germline-derived CDR1 and CDR2 are LNHDA and SQIVND (reference sequence). With 8 bases clipped from V and 0 bases from J, the junction kept 7 bases outside the gene matches. The CDR3 contains 15 residues. The CDR3 DNA sequence: TGTGCCAGTGGGGGGACAGGAGTTAGCACAGATACGCAGTATTTT. This sequence encodes CASGGTGVSTDTQYF.

The rearrangement joins TRBV4-1 to TRBJ1-5, with a weak D call TRBD1 (5 bases). The CDR3 totals 17 residues. The germline V and J ends were trimmed by 3 bases and 1 base, with 16 bases remaining between them. Germline lookup yields CDR1 MGHRA and CDR2 YSYEKL. The CDR3 sequence is CASSHPGQPRSNQPQHF. CDR3 in DNA: TGCGCCAGCAGCCACCCAGGGCAACCGAGGAGCAATCAGCCCCAGCATTTT.

The chain employs TRBV2 and TRBJ2-2; 7 bases align to TRBD2. CDR3 size: 13 residues. Germline trimming cut 6 bases from V and 7 bases from J; bases unmatched to any gene: 5. In germline, CDR1 is SNHLY, CDR2 FYNNEI. The CDR3 here is CASSTAGVGELFF. The CDR3 bases are TGTGCCAGCAGCACGGCGGGGGTCGGGGAGCTGTTTTTT.

This clone is judged medium-sized. The rearrangement joins TRBV2 to TRBJ2-7; tentatively, D is TRBD2 (5 bases). Looked up from germline, CDR1 is SNHLY and CDR2 is FYNNEI. The germline V and J ends were trimmed by 2 bases and 5 bases, with 19 bases remaining between them. This CDR3 has 16 residues. CDR3 loop: CASSEFGSDRFHEQYF. The CDR3, as DNA: TGTGCCAGCAGTGAATTCGGTAGCGATCGGTTCCACGAGCAGTACTTC.

This rearrangement joins TRBV7-2 to TRBJ1-3; no reliable D call. Germline CDR1 and CDR2: SGHTA and FQGNSA. CDR3 length equals 15 residues. The V end lost 4 bases, the J end lost 3 bases, and 13 bases lay between the germline ends. The CDR3 DNA reads TGTGCCAGCAGCTCCCAAGCCGGTATTGGAAACACCATATATTTT. This translates into CASSSQAGIGNTIYF. Filled out from reference TRBV7-2 and TRBJ1-3, the complete variable domain reads GAGVSQSPSNKVTEKGKDVELRCDPISGHTALYWYRQSLGQGLEFLIYFQGNSAPDKSGLPSDRFSAERTGGSVSTLTIQRTQQEDSAVYLCASSSQAGIGNTIYFGEGSWLTVV.

The rearrangement uses TRBV18 and TRBJ1-2, with TRBD1 matching 8 bases. Germline lookup yields CDR1 KGHSH and CDR2 LQKENI. CDR3 size: 16 residues. The trim removed 1 base at V and 3 bases at J, leaving 7 bases unmatched. CDR3 DNA sequence: TGTGCCAGCTCACCACAAAATCAGGGGGCGGACTATGGCTACACCTTC. Translation: CASSPQNQGADYGYTF.

The rearrangement uses TRBV3-1 (or the pseudogene TRBV3-2) and TRBJ1-1; D gene unclear. Germline V CDR1 and CDR2: LGHDT, YNNKEL (reference sequence). V was trimmed by 4 bases and J by 1 base, leaving 7 bases between them. CDR3 length: 13 amino acids. CDR3 nucleotide sequence: TGTGCCAGCAGCCCGCGACAGAACACTGAAGCTTTCTTT. Translated, it gives CASSPRQNTEAFF.

The chain has TRBV4-1 and TRBJ2-7; D is possibly TRBD2 (5 bases). V was shortened by 0 bases and J by 7 bases, with 16 bases between the two germline ends. This CDR3 is built from 15 residues. The germline V gene encodes CDR1 MGHRA and CDR2 YSYEKL. CDR3 loop: CASSQDYGVSVEQYF. The CDR3 DNA reads as TGCGCCAGCAGCCAAGATTACGGGGTTAGCGTGGAGCAGTACTTC.

Here the CDR3 DNA reads TGCGCCAGCAGCTTGGCCACTAGCGGGGCGTCCTACAATGAGCAGTTCTTC. Encoded protein: CASSLATSGASYNEQFF. V gene TRBV5-1 combines with J gene TRBJ2-1; 10 bases are shared with TRBD2. Losses at the gene ends were 0 bases for V and 1 base for J; bases not matched to a gene: 4. The germline gives CDR1 SGHRS, CDR2 YFSETQ. This CDR3 has 17 residues.

This chain links TRBV14 with TRBJ2-3; D is perhaps TRBD1 (6 bases). Germline loops: CDR1 SGHDN, CDR2 FVKESK. V shed 4 bases and J shed 1 base, with 18 bases lying between them. This CDR3 is built from 17 residues. Written as DNA, the CDR3 is TGTGCCAGCAGCCGCAGGGGCGTGGGAGAGGGCACAGATACGCAGTATTTT. It specifies CASSRRGVGEGTDTQYF.

This sequence joins TRBV18 and TRBJ1-6; 9 bases match TRBD1. The CDR3 has 15 amino acids. CDR1 and CDR2 from the germline V gene are KGHSH and LQKENI. After removal of 2 bases from V and 7 bases from J, the junction contained 3 bases not matched to a gene. CDR3 bases: TGTGCCAGCTCACCAGCCGGGACAGGGAATTCACCCCTCCACTTT. Amino acids: CASSPAGTGNSPLHF.

The chain carries TRBV28 and TRBJ1-1; a possible D gene is TRBD1 (6 bases). There are 12 residues in the CDR3. V was trimmed by 6 bases and J by 5 bases, leaving 10 bases between them. Per germline, CDR1 MDHEN and CDR2 SYDVKM. DNA of the CDR3: TGTGCCAGCAGAACAGGGAATACTGAAGCTTTCTTT. It codes for CASRTGNTEAFF.

This clone was found a few times. This chain connects TRBV23-1 to TRBJ1-6, with D unresolved. TRBV23-1 counts as an open reading frame of uncertain function. The CDR3 spans 11 residues. Trimming took 3 bases from V and 19 from J, leaving 13 bases between them. The CDR3 region is CASSHLSLEHF. CDR3 nucleotide sequence: TGCGCCAGCAGTCATCTCTCCCTTGAGCACTTT.

V gene TRBV15 combines with J gene TRBJ1-3; no definite D call. CDR1 LNHNV and CDR2 YYDKDF come from the germline V gene (reference sequence). CDR3 size: 14 residues. V was pared by 6 bases and J by 8 bases, with 17 bases between. The CDR3 loop is CATSLRAGVDTIYF. The CDR3 nucleotides read TGTGCCACCAGTTTGCGAGCGGGCGTTGACACCATATATTTT. Supplemented by reference TRBV15 and TRBJ1-3, the full variable domain reads DAMVIQNPRYQVTQFGKPVTLSCSQTLNHNVMYWYQQKSSQAPKLLFHYYDKDFNNEADTPDNFQSRRPNTSFCFLDIRSPGLGDTAMYLCATSLRAGVDTIYFGEGSWLTVV.

The chain couples TRBV19 to TRBJ1-1, with a weak D call TRBD1 (5 bases). Germline V gene lookup returns CDR1 LNHDA and CDR2 SQIVND (reference sequence). Trimming took off 6 bases at V and 4 bases at J, with 12 bases between the two ends. The CDR3 extends over 13 amino acids. In DNA, the CDR3 is TGTGCCAGTAGCGGCAGTCAGGGCACTGAAGCTTTCTTT. Amino acids: CASSGSQGTEAFF.

V gene TRBV18 combines with J gene TRBJ1-1; 9 bases line up with TRBD1. Germline CDR1 is KGHSH and CDR2 is LQKENI. CDR3 length equals 14 residues. The V gene end was trimmed by 1 base and the J gene end by 6 bases; junction bases not matched to a gene: 3. The CDR3 spells CASSPRTGAAEAFF. For the CDR3, the DNA is TGTGCCAGCTCACCACGGACAGGGGCGGCTGAAGCTTTCTTT.

As concerns this clone: The junction shows a germline mismatch at one end, possibly a read error. The genes are TRBV23-1 and TRBJ1-4; 7 bases fit TRBD1. TRBV23-1 falls under the ORF class, with uncertain function. This CDR3 region has 16 residues. CDR3 nucleotide sequence: TGCGCCAGCAGCCAATATAGGGGGCGGAGGTACGAAAAACTGTTTTTT. It yields the protein CASSQYRGRRYEKLFF.

The chain uses TRBV5-8 and TRBJ2-4, with D perhaps matching TRBD1 (6 bases). The V gene lost 4 bases and the J gene lost 5 bases, with 10 bases spanning the gap. The CDR3 loop spans 13 amino acids. Germline CDR1 and CDR2: SGHTS and YDEGEE. Written as DNA, the CDR3 is TGTGCCAGCAGCCCCAGGGGTCAAAACATTCAGTACTTC. This codes for CASSPRGQNIQYF.

The chain couples TRBV11-2 to TRBJ2-5, with D unclear. There are 13 residues in the CDR3. Trimming removed 0 bases from V and 2 bases from J, with 4 bases in between. Germline V gene data show CDR1 as SGHAT and CDR2 as FQNNGV. The CDR3 bases are TGTGCCAGCAGCTTAGAACAGCAAGAGACCCAGTACTTC. This sequence encodes CASSLEQQETQYF.

This chain joins TRBV10-3 and TRBJ1-3, with 7 positions matching TRBD1. Germline values: CDR1 ENHRY, CDR2 SYGVKD. V dropped 3 bases and J dropped 4; count of bases not matched to a gene: 9. The CDR3 extends over 16 amino acids. This CDR3 reads CAISDPDRVGGNTIYF. The CDR3 DNA is TGTGCCATCAGTGACCCCGACAGGGTAGGAGGAAACACCATATATTTT.

This clone was observed once. The chain links TRBV6-1 to TRBJ2-3, with TRBD2 identical over 11 bases. Trimming at V came to 6 bases and at J to 3 bases, leaving 11 bases not matched to a gene. This CDR3 has 17 amino acids. Germline V gene sequence: CDR1 MNHNS, CDR2 SASEGT. The CDR3 DNA reads TGTGCCAGCAGAGAAATAGCGGGGGGGCCGCAAACAGATACGCAGTATTTT. Protein sequence: CASREIAGGPQTDTQYF.